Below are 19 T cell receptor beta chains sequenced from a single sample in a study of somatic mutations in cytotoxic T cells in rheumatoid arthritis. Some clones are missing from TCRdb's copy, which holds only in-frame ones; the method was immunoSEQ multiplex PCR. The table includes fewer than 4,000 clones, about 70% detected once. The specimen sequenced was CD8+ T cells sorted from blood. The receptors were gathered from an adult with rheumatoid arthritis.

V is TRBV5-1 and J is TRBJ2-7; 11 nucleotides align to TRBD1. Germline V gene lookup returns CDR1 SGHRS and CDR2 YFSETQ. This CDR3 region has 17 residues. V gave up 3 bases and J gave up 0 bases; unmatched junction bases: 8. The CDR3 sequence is CASSSGTGGSSSYEQYF. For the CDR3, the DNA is TGCGCCAGCAGCTCCGGGACAGGGGGATCGAGCTCCTACGAGCAGTACTTC.

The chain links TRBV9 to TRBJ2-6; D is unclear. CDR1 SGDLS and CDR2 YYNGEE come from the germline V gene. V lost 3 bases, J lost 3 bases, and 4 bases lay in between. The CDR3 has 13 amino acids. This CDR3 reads CASSGFGANVLTF. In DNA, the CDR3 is TGTGCCAGCAGCGGTTTTGGGGCCAACGTCCTGACTTTC.

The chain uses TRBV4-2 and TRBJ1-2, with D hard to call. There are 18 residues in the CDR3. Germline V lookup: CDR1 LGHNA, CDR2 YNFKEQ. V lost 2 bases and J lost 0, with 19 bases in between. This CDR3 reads CASSQREGIGDANYGYTF. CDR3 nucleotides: TGTGCCAGCAGCCAACGCGAGGGTATAGGAGATGCTAACTATGGCTACACCTTC.

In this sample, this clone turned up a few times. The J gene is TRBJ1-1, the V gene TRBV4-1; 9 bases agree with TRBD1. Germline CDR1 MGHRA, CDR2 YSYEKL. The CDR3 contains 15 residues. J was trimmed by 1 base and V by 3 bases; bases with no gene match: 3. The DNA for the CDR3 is TGCGCCAGCAGCCAGGCGGACAGGGGGAACACTGAAGCTTTCTTT. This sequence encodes CASSQADRGNTEAFF.

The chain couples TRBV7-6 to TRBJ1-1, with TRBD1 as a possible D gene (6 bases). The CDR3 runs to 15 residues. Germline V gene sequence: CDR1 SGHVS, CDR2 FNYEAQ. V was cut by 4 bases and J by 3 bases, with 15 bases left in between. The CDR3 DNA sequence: TGTGCCAGCAGCTCCATGGGGGGGCTGCACACTGAAGCTTTCTTT. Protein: CASSSMGGLHTEAFF.

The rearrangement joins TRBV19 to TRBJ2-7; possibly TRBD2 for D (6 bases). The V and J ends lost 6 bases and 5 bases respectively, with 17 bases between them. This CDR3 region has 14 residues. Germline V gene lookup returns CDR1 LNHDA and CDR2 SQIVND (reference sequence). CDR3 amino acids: CASSTRDSPDEQYF. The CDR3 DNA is TGTGCCAGTAGCACCCGGGACTCTCCTGACGAGCAGTACTTC.

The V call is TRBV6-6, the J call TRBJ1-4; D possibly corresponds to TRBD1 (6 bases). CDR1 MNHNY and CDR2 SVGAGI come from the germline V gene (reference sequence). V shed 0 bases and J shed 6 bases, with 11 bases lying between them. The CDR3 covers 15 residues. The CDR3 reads CASSYSGAMDEKLFF. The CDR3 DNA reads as TGTGCCAGCAGTTACTCGGGGGCGATGGATGAAAAACTGTTTTTT.

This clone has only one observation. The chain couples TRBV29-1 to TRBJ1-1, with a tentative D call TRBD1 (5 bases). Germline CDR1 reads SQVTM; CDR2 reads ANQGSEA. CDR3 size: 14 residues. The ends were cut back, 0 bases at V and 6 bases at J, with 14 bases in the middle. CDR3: CSVEELGDYSEAFF. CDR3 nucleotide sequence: TGCAGCGTTGAAGAATTAGGGGATTATTCTGAAGCTTTCTTT.

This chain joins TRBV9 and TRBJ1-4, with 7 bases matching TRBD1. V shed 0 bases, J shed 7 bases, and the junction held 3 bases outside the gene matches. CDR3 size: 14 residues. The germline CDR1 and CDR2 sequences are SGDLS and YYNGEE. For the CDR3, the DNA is TGTGCCAGCAGCGTAGGACAGGGCCCTGAAAAACTGTTTTTT. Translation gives CASSVGQGPEKLFF.

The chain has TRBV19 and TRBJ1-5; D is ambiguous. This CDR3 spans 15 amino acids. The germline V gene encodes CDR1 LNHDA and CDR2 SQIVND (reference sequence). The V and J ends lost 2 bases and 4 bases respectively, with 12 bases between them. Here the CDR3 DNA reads TGTGCCAGTAGTATAAAAGGCGGGCCGAATCAGCCCCAGCATTTT. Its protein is CASSIKGGPNQPQHF. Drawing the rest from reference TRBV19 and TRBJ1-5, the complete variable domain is DGGITQSPKYLFRKEGQNVTLSCEQNLNHDAMYWYRQDPGQGLRLIYYSQIVNDFQKGDIAEGYSVSREKKESFPLTVTSAQKNPTAFYLCASSIKGGPNQPQHFGDGTRLSIL.

Here the CDR3 reads CAWSGDRGEDQPQHF. CDR3 DNA sequence: TGTGCCTGGAGCGGGGACAGGGGCGAAGATCAGCCCCAGCATTTT. V gene TRBV30 combines with J gene TRBJ1-5; 10 bases are a match to TRBD1. The CDR3 is 15 amino acids. Germline loops: CDR1 GTSNPN, CDR2 SVGIG (reference sequence). V shed 3 bases, J shed 5 bases, and the junction held 7 bases outside the gene matches.

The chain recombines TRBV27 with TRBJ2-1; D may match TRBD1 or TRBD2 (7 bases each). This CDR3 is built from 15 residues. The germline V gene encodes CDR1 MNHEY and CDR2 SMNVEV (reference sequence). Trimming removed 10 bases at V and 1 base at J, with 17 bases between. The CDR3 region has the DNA TGTGCCATTAGGGGGCTGGGGGGGTCCTACAATGAGCAGTTCTTC. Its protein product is CAIRGLGGSYNEQFF.

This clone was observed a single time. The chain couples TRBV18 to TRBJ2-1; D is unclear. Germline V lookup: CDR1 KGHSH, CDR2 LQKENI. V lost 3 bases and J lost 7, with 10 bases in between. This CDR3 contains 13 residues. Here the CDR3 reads CASSPAVENEQFF. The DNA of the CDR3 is TGTGCCAGCTCACCTGCCGTGGAAAATGAGCAGTTCTTC.

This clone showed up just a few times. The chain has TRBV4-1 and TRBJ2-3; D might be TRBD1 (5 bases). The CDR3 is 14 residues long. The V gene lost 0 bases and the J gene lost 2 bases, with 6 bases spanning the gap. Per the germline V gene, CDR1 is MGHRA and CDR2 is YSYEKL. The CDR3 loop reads CASSQEGDTDTQYF. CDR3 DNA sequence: TGCGCCAGCAGCCAAGAAGGGGACACAGATACGCAGTATTTT.

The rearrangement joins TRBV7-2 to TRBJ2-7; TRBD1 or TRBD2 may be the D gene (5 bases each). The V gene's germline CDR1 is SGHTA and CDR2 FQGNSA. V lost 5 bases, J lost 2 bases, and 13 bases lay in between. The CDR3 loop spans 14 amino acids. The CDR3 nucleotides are TGTGCCAGCAGCCCCCGGGTGGGGGCCTACGAGCAGTACTTC. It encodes CASSPRVGAYEQYF.

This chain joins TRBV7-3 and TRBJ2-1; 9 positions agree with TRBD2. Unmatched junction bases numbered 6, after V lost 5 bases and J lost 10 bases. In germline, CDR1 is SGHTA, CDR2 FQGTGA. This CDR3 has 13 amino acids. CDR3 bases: TGTGCCAGCAGCCTGACTAGCGGAGGGGAGCAGTTCTTC. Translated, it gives CASSLTSGGEQFF.

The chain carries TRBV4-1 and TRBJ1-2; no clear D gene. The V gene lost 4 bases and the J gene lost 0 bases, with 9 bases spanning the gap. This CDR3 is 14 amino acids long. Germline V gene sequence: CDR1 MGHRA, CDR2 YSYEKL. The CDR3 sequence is CASSPPGANYGYTF. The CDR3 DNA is TGCGCCAGCAGCCCCCCGGGCGCTAACTATGGCTACACCTTC.

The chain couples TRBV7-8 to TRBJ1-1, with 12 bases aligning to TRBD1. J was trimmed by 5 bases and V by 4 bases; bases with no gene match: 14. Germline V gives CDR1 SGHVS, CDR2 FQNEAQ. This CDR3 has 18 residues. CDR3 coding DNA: TGTGCCAGCAGCTCCCGCGGGACAGGGGGCCTTCTGAGGACTGAAGCTTTCTTT. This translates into CASSSRGTGGLLRTEAFF.

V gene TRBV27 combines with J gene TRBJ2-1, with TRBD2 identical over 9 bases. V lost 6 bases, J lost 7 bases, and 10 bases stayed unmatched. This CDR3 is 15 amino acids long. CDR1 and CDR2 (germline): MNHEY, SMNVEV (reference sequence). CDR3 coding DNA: TGTGCCAGCAGCTGGGGGTTAGCGGGAGAGAATGAGCAGTTCTTC. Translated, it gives CASSWGLAGENEQFF.